The TCR beta chain described here comes from a study of CD8 T cells in ankylosing spondylitis. Quantitative molecular-barcoded 5'-RACE generated the TCR beta libraries. TCRdb recomputed calls from the 5' RACE reads with MiXCR, one row per CDR3 protein. Here the sample spans approximately 500,000 distinct CDR3 sequences, roughly 13% being singletons. The CDR3 contains 15 residues. Trimming shortened V by 5 bases and J by 6 bases, and 18 bases separated the two germline ends. The germline gives CDR1 LGHNA, CDR2 YNFKEQ. Study results and limitations: The authors reported significant enrichment of disease-linked clones in matched ankylosing spondylitis synovial fluid. Clones that were linked to disease were CD8+ and were relatively rare in peripheral blood. Characteristic, it appeared, of ankylosing spondylitis blood was a TCR beta motif of seven or eight highly homologous variants.

Comments on this clonotype: Its target is unknown.

The chain employs TRBV4-2 and TRBJ2-3; the D gene is possibly TRBD2 (5 bases). The sample comprised blood, either unsorted or a sorted T cell fraction (not recorded which). The TCR was taken from a male donor with ankylosing spondylitis. CDR3 nucleotides: TGTGCCAGCAGCTCCGTGGGAGATTTGAGGGATACGCAGTATTTT. Residues: CASSSVGDLRDTQYF.